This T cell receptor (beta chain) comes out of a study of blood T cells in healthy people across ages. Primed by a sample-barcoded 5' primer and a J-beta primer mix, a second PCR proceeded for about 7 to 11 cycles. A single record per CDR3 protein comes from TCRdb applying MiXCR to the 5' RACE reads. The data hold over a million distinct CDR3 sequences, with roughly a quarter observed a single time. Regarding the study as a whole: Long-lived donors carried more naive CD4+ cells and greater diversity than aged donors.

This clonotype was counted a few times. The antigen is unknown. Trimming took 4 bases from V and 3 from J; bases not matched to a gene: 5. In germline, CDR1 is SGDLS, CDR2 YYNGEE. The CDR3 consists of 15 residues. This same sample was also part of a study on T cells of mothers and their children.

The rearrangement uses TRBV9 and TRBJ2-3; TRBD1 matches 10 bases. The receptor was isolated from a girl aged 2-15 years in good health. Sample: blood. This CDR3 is CASSPQGQGTDTQYF. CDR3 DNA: TGTGCCAGCAGCCCTCAGGGACAGGGGACAGATACGCAGTATTTT.